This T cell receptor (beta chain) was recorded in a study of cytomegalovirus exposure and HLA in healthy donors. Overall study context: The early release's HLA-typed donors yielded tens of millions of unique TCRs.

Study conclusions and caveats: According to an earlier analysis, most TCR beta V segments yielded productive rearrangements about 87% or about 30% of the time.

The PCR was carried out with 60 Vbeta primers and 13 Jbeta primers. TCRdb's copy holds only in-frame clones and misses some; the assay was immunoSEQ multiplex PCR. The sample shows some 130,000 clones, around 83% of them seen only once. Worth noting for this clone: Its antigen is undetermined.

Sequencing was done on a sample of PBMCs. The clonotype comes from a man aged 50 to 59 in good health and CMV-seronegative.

The CDR3 DNA reads as TGCGCCAGCAGCCTGACAGTTGAGAACACTGAAGCTTTCTTT. Residues: CASSLTVENTEAFF. V usage is TRBV5-1 and J usage is TRBJ1-1, with D possibly being TRBD1 (5 bases). V lost 4 bases, J lost 1 base, and 11 bases lay in between. CDR3 length: 14 residues. Germline CDR1 reads SGHRS; CDR2 reads YFSETQ.